The clone carrying this TCR beta chain occurred once. This table comes from immunoSEQ multiplex PCR, and its TCRdb copy is limited to in-frame clones, with some not included. Of some 93,000 clones in the sample, 88% were seen once. Collection occurred without any documented infections or immune events in donors. This entry is derived from a study of identifying expanded T cells in peripheral blood. CDR3 length equals 16 residues. CDR1 is SGHNT and CDR2 is YYREEE in the germline V gene (reference sequence). Trimming took off 2 bases at V and 3 bases at J, with 16 bases between the two ends. This clonotype originated in a person aged 18 to 70 in good health. This chain links TRBV5-4 with TRBJ2-3; tentatively, D is TRBD2 (5 bases). Sequenced input: blood. The chain's CDR3 is CASSFPGHGDTDTQYF. CDR3 nucleotide sequence: TGTGCCAGCAGCTTCCCGGGCCACGGGGATACAGATACGCAGTATTTT.